This T cell receptor beta chain stems from a study of cytomegalovirus exposure and HLA in healthy donors. CDR1 is SGHTA, CDR2 FQGNSA, per germline. This CDR3 is 13 amino acids long. Trimming removed 8 bases from V and 4 bases from J; junction bases left unmatched: 4. Both 60 Vbeta primers and 13 Jbeta primers went into the PCR. Sequenced by immunoSEQ multiplex PCR; TCRdb stores in-frame clones only, minus some. The data contain 200,000 or so clones, roughly 80% of them singletons. Findings of the study overall: The investigators catalogued 164 TCR beta chains as cytomegalovirus-associated. Previous analysis showed most TCR beta V segments were productive about 87% or about 30% of the time.

As to this clone: What it binds is unknown.

Healthy bone marrow donors formed the donor group. The receptor was isolated from a man aged 45-65 years in good health and CMV-seronegative. The specimen was PBMCs. The chain has TRBV7-2 and TRBJ2-1, with TRBD2 identical over 8 bases. The CDR3 region has the DNA TGTGCCAGCGAGCGGGGGACATACAATGAGCAGTTCTTC. Amino acid sequence: CASERGTYNEQFF.